The sequence of this T cell receptor beta chain was determined in a study of cytomegalovirus exposure and HLA in healthy donors. Study-wide results and caveats: Across all donors, roughly uniform sequencing depth was an assumption of the presence/absence analyses. A previous analysis found most TCR beta V segments productive roughly 90% or roughly 30% of the time. Researchers reported from a later analysis that most CMV-associated TCR beta chains appeared HLA-restricted.

This PCR relied on a set of 60 Vbeta primers and 13 Jbeta primers. Method: immunoSEQ multiplex PCR; TCRdb's copy keeps in-frame clones and lacks some. The sample yields about 130,000 clones, over 70% seen once. Healthy bone marrow donors made up the donor group. On this clone itself: As yet, its antigen is unknown.

Sequencing input: PBMCs. This TCR came from a woman in her forties in good health and CMV-seropositive.

CDR3 residues: CASSSGTATDTQYF. In DNA, the CDR3 is TGTGCCAGCAGTTCCGGGACAGCGACAGATACGCAGTATTTT. The chain links TRBV9 to TRBJ2-3; 7 bases match TRBD1. This CDR3 has 14 amino acids. V trimming: 5 bases; J trimming: 3 bases; junction bases outside the gene matches: 6. Per germline, CDR1 SGDLS and CDR2 YYNGEE.